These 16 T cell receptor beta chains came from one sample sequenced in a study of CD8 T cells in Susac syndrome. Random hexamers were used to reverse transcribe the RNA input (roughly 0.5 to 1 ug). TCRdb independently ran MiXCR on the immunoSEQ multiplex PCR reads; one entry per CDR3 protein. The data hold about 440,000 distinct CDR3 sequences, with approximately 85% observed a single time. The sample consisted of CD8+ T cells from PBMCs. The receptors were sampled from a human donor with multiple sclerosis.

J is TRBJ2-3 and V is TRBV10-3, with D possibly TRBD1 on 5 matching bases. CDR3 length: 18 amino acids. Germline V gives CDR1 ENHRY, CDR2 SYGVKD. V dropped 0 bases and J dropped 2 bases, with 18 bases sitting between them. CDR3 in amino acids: CAISESNHPGMITDTQYF. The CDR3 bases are TGTGCCATCAGTGAGTCGAATCATCCAGGGATGATCACAGATACGCAGTATTTT.

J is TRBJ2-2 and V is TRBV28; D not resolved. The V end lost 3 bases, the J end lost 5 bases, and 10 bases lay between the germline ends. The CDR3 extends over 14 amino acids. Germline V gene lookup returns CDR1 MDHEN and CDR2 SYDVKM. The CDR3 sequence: CASSFSDTTGELFF. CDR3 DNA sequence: TGTGCCAGCAGTTTCTCCGACACTACCGGGGAGCTGTTTTTT.

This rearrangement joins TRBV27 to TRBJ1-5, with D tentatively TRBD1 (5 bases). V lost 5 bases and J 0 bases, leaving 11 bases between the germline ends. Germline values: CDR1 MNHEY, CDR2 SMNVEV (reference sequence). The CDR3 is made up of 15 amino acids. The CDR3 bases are TGTGCCAGCAGTGTCGCGACAGATAGCAATCAGCCCCAGCATTTT. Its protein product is CASSVATDSNQPQHF.

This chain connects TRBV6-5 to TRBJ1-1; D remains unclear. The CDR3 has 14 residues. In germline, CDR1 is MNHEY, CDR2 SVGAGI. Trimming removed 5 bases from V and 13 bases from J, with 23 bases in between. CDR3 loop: CASSLKEAGPTSFF. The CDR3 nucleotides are TGTGCCAGCAGTCTTAAGGAGGCTGGTCCCACCAGTTTCTTT.

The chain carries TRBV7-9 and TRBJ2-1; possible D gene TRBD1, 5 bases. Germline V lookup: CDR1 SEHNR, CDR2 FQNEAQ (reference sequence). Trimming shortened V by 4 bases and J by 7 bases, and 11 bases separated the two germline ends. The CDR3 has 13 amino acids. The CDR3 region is CASSYFDRNEQFF. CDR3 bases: TGTGCCAGCAGCTACTTCGACAGAAATGAGCAGTTCTTC.

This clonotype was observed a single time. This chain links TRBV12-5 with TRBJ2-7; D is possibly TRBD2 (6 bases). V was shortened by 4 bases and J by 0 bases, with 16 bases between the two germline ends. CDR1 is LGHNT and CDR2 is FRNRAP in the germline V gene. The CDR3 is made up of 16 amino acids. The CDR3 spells CASGSSLAGPSYEQYF. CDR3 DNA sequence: TGTGCTAGTGGTTCATCTCTGGCGGGGCCCTCCTACGAGCAGTACTTC.

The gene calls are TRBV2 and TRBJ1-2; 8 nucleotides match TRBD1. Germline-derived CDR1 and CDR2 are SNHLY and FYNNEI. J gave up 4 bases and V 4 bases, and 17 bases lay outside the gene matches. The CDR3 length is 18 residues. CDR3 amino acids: CASSALDPAGQGGYGYTF. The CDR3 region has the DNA TGTGCCAGCAGTGCACTGGATCCCGCTGGACAGGGAGGCTATGGCTACACCTTC.

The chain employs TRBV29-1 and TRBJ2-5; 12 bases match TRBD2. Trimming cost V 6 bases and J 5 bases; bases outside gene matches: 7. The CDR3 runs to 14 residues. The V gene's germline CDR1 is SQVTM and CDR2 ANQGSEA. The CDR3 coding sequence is TGCAGCGTGGCCCTAGCGGGGGGGCTCGAGACCCAGTACTTC. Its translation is CSVALAGGLETQYF.

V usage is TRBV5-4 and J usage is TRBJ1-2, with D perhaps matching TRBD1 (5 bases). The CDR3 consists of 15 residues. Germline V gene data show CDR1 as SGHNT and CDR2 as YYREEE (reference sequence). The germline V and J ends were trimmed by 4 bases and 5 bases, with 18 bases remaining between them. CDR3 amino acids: CASSIAPGTDYGYTF. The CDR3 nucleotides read TGTGCCAGCAGCATTGCCCCCGGGACGGATTATGGCTACACCTTC.

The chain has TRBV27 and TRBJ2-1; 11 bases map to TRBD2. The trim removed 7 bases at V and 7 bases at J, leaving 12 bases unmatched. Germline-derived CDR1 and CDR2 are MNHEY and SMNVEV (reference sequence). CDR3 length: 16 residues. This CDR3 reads CASIPTGTSGVNEQFF. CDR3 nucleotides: TGTGCCAGCATTCCCACCGGGACTAGCGGAGTAAATGAGCAGTTCTTC.

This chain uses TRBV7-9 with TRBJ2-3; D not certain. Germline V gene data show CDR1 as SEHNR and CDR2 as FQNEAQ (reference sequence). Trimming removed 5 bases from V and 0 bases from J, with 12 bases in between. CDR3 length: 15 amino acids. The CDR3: CASSPQELSTDTQYF. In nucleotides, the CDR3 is TGTGCCAGCAGCCCACAAGAGTTGAGCACAGATACGCAGTATTTT.

DNA of the CDR3: TGTGCCAGCAGGAGGGGTGAAGAGACCCAGTACTTC. It codes for CASRRGEETQYF. The V gene is TRBV28, the J gene TRBJ2-5; possibly TRBD1 or TRBD2 for D (5 bases each). Germline assignment: CDR1 MDHEN and CDR2 SYDVKM. The CDR3 runs 12 residues. The V end was cut by 6 bases, the J end by 3 bases, with 8 bases between.

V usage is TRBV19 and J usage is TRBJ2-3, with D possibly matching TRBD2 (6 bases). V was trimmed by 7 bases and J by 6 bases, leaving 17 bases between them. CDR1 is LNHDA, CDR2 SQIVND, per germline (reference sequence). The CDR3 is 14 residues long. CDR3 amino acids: CASKEGNWGDTQYF. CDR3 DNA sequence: TGTGCCAGTAAGGAGGGGAACTGGGGGGATACGCAGTATTTT. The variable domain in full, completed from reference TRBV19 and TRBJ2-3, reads DGGITQSPKYLFRKEGQNVTLSCEQNLNHDAMYWYRQDPGQGLRLIYYSQIVNDFQKGDIAEGYSVSREKKESFPLTVTSAQKNPTAFYLCASKEGNWGDTQYFGPGTRLTVL.

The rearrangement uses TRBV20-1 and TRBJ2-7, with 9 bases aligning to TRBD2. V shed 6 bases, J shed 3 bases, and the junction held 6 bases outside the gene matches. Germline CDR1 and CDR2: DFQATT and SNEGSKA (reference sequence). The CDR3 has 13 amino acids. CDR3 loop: CSARTSADYEQYF. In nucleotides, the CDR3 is TGCAGTGCCAGGACTAGCGCTGACTACGAGCAGTACTTC.

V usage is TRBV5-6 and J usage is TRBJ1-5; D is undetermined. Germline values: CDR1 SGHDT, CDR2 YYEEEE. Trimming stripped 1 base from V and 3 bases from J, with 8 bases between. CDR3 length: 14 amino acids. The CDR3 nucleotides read TGTGCCAGCAGCTTGAACCAGGCCAATCAGCCCCAGCATTTT. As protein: CASSLNQANQPQHF.

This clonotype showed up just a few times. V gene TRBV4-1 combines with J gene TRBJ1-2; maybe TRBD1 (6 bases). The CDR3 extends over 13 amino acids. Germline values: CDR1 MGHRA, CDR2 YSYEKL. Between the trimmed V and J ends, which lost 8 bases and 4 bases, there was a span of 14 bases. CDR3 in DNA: TGCGCCAGCTCGCCAGGGGCGACCTATGGCTACACCTTC. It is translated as CASSPGATYGYTF.